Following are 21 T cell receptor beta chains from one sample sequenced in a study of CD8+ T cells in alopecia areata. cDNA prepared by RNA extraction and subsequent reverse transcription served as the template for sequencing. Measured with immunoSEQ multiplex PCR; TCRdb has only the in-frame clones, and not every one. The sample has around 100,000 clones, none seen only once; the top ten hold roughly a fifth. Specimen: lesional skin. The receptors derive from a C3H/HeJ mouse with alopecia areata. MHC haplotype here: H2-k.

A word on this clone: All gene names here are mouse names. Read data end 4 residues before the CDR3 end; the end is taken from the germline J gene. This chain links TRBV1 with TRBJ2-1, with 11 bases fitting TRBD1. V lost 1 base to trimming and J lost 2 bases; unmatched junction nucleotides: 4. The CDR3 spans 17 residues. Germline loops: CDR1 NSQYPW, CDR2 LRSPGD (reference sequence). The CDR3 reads CTCSAGTGGLHYAEQFF. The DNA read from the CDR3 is TGCACCTGCAGTGCAGGGACAGGGGGCTTACACTATGCT.

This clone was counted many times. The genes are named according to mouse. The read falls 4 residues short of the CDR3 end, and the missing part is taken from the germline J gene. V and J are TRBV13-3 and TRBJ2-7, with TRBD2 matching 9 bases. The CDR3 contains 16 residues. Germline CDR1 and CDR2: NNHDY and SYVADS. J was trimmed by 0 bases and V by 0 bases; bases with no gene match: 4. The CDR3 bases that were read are TGTGCCAGCAGTGATGCGCTGGGGGGGAGCTCCTAT. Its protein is CASSDALGGSSY. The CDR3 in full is CASSDALGGSSYEQYF.

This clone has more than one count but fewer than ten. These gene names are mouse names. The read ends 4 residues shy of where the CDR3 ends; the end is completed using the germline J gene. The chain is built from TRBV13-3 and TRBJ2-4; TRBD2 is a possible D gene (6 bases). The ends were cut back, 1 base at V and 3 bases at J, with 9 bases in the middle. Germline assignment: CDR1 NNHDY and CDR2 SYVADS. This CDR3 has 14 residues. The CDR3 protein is CASSDWGKQNTLYF. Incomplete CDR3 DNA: TGTGCCAGCAGTGATTGGGGGAAGCAAAAC.

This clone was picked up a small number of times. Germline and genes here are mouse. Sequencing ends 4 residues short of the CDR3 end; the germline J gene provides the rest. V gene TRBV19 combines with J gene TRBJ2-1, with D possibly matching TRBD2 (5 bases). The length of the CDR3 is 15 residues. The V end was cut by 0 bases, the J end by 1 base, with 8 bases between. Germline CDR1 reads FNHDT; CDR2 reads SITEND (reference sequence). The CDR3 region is CASSIAMGNYAEQFF. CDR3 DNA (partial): TGTGCCAGCAGTATAGCTATGGGGAACTATGCT.

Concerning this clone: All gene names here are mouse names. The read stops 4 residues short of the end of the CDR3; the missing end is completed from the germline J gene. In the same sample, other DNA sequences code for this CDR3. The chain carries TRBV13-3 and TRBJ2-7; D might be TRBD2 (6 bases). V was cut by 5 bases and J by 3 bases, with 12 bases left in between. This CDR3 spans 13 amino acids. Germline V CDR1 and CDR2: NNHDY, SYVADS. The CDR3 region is CASRTGTFYEQYF. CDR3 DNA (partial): TGTGCCAGCAGGACCGGGACTTTCTAT.

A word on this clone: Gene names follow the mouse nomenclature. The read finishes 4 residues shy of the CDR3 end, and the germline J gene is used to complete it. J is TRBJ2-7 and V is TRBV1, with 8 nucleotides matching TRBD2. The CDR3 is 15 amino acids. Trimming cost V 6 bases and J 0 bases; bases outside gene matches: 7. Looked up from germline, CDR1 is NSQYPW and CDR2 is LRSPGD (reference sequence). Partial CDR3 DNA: TGCACCTGCAGGAGACTGGGGCCGAGCTCCTAT. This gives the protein CTCRRLGPSSY. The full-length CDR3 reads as CTCRRLGPSSYEQYF.

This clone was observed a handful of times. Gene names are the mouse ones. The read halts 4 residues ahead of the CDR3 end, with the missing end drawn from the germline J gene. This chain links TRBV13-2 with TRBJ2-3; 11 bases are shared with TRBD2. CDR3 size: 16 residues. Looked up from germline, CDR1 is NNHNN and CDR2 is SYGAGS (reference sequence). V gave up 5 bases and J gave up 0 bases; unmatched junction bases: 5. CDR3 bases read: TGTGCCAGCGGGGGGGACTGGGGGACTAGTGCAGAA. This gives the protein CASGGDWGTSAE. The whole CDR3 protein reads CASGGDWGTSAETLYF.

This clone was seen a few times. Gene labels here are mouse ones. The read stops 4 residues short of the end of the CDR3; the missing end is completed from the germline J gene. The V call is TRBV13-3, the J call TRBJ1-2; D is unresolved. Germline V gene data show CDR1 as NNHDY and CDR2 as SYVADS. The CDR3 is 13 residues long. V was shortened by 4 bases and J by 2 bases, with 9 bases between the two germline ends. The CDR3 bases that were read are TGTGCCAGCAGTAATCCGAGGAACTCC. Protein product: CASSNPRNS. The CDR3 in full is CASSNPRNSDYTF.

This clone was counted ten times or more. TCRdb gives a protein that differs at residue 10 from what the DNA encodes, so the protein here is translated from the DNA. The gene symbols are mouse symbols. The CDR3 DNA, read in part, is TGTGCCGCCTGGACAAATTCTGGAAATACG. It is translated as CAAWTNSGNT. The whole CDR3 protein reads CAAWTNSGNTLYF. The J gene is TRBJ1-3, the V gene TRBV13-3, with D perhaps TRBD1 (5 bases). The CDR3 end falls 3 residues outside the read, so it is completed with the germline J gene. Germline V lookup: CDR1 NNHDY, CDR2 SYVADS. The CDR3 consists of 13 residues. The V end was cut by 10 bases, the J end by 0 bases, with 11 bases between. Full variable domain (missing parts from reference TRBV13-3 and TRBJ1-3): EAAVTQSPRSKVAVTGGKVTLSCHQTNNHDYMYWYRQDTGHGLRLIHYSYVADSTEKGDIPDGYKASRPSQENFSLILELASLSQTAVYFCAAWTNSGNTLYFGEGSRLIVV.

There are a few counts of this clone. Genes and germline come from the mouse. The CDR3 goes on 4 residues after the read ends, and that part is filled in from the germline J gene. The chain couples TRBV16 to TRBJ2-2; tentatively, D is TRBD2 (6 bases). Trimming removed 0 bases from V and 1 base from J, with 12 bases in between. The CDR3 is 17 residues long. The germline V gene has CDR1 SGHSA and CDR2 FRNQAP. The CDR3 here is CASSLEEGLLNTGQLYF. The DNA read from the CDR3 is TGTGCAAGCAGCTTAGAAGAGGGACTTTTAAACACCGGG.

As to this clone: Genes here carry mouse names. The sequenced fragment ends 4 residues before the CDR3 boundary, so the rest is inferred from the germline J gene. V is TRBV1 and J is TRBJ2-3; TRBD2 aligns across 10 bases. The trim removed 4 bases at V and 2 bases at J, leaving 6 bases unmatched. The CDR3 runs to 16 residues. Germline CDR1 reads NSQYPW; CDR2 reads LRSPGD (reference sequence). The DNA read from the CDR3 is TGCACCTGCAGTGTGACTGGGGGGAGGGATGCAGAA. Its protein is CTCSVTGGRDAE. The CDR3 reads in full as CTCSVTGGRDAETLYF.

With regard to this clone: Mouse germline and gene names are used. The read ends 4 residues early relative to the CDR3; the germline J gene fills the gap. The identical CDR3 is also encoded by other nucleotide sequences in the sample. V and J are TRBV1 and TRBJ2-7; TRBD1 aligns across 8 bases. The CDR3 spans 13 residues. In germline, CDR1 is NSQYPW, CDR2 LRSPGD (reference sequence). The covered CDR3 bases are TGCACCTGCAGCCCCGGGACAGGATAT. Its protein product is CTCSPGTGY. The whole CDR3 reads CTCSPGTGYEQYF.

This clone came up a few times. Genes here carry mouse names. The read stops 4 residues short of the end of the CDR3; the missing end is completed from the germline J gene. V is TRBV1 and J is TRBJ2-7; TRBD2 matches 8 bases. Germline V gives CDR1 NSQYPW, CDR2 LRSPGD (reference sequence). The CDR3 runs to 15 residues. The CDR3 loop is CTCSADGPGGYEQYF. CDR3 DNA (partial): TGCACCTGCAGTGCAGATGGACCTGGGGGGTAT.

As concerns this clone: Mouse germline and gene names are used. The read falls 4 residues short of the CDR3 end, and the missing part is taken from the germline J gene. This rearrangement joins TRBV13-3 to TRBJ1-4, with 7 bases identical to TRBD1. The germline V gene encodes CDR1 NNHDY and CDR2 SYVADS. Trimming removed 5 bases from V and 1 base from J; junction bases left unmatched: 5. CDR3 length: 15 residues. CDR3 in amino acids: CASSLRDSSNERLFF. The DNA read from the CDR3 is TGTGCCAGCAGCCTCCGGGACAGTTCCAACGAA.

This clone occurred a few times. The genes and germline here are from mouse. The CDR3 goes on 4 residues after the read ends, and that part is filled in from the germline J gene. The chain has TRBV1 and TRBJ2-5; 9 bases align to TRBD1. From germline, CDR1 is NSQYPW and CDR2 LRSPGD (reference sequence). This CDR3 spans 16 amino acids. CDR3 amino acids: CTCSADLPDRGDTQYF. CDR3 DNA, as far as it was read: TGCACCTGCAGTGCAGATCTGCCGGACAGGGGAGAC.

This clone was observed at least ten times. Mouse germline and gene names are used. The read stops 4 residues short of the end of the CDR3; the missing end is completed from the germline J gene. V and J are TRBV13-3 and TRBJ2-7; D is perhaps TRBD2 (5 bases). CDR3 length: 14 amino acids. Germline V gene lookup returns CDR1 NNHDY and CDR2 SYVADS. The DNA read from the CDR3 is TGTGCCAGCAGTGATTTTGGACTAACGGAT. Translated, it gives CASSDFGLTD. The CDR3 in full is CASSDFGLTDEQYF.

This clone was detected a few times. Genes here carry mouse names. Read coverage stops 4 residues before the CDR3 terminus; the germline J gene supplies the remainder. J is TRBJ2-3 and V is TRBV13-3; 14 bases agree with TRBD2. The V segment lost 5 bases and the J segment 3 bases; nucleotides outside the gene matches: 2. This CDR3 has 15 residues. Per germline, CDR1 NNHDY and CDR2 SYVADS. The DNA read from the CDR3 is TGTGCCAGCAGGTGGGACTGGGGGGGCGCAGAA. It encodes CASRWDWGGAE. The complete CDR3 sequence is CASRWDWGGAETLYF.

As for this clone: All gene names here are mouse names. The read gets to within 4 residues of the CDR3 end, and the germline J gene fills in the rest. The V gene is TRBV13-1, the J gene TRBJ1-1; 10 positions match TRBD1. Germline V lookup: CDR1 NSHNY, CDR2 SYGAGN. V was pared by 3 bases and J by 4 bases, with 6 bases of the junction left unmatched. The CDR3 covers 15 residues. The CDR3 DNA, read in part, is TGTGCCAGCAGTGTCGCCGGGACAGGGGCCACA. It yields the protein CASSVAGTGAT. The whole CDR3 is CASSVAGTGATEVFF.

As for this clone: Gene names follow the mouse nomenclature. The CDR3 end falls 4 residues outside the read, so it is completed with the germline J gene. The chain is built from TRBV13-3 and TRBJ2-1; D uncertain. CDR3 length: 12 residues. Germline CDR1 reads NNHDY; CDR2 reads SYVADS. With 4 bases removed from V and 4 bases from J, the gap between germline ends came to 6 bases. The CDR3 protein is CASSLQYAEQFF. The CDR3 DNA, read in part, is TGTGCCAGCAGTTTACAATATGCT.

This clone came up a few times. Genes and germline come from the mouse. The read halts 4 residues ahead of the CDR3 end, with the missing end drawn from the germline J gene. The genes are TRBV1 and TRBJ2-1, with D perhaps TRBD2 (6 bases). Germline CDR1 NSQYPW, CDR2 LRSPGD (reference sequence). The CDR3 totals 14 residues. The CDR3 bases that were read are TGCACCTGCAGTGCAGTGGGGGATGGGGCT. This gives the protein CTCSAVGDGA. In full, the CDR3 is CTCSAVGDGAEQFF.

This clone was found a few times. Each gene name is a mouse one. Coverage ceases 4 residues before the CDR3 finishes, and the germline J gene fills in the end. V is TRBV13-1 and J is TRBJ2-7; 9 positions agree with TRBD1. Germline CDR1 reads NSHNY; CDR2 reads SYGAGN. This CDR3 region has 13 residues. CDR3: CASNRDRANEQYF. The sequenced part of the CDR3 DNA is TGTGCCAGCAACCGGGACAGGGCGAAT.